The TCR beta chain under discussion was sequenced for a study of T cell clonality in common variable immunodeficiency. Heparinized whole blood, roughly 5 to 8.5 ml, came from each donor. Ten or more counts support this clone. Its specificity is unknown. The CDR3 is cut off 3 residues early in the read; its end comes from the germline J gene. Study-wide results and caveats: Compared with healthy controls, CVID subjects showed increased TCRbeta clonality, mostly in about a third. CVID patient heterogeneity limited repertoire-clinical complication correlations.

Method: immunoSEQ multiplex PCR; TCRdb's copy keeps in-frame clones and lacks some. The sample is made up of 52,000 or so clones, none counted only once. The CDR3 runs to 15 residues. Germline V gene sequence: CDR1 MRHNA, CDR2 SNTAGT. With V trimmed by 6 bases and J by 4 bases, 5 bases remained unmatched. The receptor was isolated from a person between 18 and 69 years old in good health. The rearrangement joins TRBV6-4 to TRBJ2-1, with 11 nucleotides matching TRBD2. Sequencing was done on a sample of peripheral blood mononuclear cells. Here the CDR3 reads CASSLRLAGYNEQFF. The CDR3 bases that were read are TGTGCCAGCAGCCTCAGACTAGCGGGGTACAATGAG.